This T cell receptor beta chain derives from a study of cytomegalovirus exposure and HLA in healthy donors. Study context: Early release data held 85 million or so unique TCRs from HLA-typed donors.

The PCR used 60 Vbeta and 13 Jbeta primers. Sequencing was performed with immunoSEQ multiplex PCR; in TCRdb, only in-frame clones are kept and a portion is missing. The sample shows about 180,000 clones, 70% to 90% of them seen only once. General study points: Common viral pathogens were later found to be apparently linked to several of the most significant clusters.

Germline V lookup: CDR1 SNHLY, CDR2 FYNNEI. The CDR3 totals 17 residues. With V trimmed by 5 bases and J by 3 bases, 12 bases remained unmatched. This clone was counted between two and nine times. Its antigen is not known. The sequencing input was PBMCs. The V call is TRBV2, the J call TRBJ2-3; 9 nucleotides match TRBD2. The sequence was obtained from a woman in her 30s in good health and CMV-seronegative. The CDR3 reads CASSYVPGLAGTDTQYF. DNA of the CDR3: TGTGCCAGCAGTTACGTCCCGGGACTAGCTGGTACAGATACGCAGTATTTT.